The present T cell receptor beta chain was sequenced within a study of cytomegalovirus exposure and HLA in healthy donors. Across the study: Within the Caucasian-associated ancestry cluster were roughly 82% of the roughly 380 genotyped donors.

PCR was performed using 60 Vbeta and 13 Jbeta primers. Original handling: An analysis performed later counted about 80 million unique TCR beta chains (approximately 11 million of them shared). The assay was immunoSEQ multiplex PCR, and TCRdb's table has in-frame clones only and misses some. V and J calls and clone size come straight from that table; D and trimming were deduced from the DNA. This sample has approximately 61,000 clones; approximately 72% occur once, and the top ten carry roughly half. Overall study findings and caveats: What TCR beta sequences reportedly achieved was accurate prediction of HLA-A and HLA-B alleles in most subjects. Apparent HLA restriction characterized most CMV-associated TCR beta chains in a later analysis.

On this clone: Its target is unknown.

The CDR3 contains 14 residues. Germline V gives CDR1 KGHSH, CDR2 LQKENI. V was clipped by 6 bases and J by 1 base; unmatched bases: 5. Source material: PBMCs. This TCR was recovered from a man aged 45-65 years in good health and CMV-seropositive. The chain is built from TRBV18 and TRBJ2-5, with 7 bases identical to TRBD1. The CDR3 DNA reads TGTGCCAGCTCTCCCAGGGGGTCCCAAGAGACCCAGTACTTC. This encodes CASSPRGSQETQYF.